This TCR beta chain was sequenced for a study of blood T cell repertoires in COVID-19. While infection was still active, Seattle patients were enrolled and then followed longitudinally. Only in-frame clones appear in the TCRdb table, and some are missing; sequencing was by immunoSEQ multiplex PCR. The data hold nearly 350,000 clones, with 85% to 90% observed a single time. V lost 6 bases to trimming and J lost 6 bases; unmatched junction nucleotides: 5. Germline V gene sequence: CDR1 SGHAT, CDR2 FQNNGV. This CDR3 is 15 amino acids long. The chain recombines TRBV11-2 with TRBJ2-2, with 12 bases matching TRBD1. The clonotype comes from a woman aged 45-59 years with COVID-19, enrolled during active disease. Sequences were obtained from peripheral blood. The CDR3 spells CASRRDRGRSGELFF. Written as DNA, the CDR3 is TGTGCCAGCAGACGGGACAGGGGGCGGTCCGGGGAGCTGTTTTTT. The whole variable domain, filled in from reference TRBV11-2 and TRBJ2-2, reads EAGVAQSPRYKIIEKRQSVAFWCNPISGHATLYWYQQILGQGPKLLIQFQNNGVVDDSQLPKDRFSAERLKGVDSTLKIQPAKLEDSAVYLCASRRDRGRSGELFFGEGSRLTVL.